Listed here are 18 T cell receptor beta chains from one sample, sequenced in a study of PD-1 blockade in classical Hodgkin lymphoma. Produced via immunoSEQ multiplex PCR; TCRdb's table is partial and in-frame only. The table lists more than 20,000 clones, roughly 76% of them singletons. As to time point: cycle 4 day 1 (C4D1), after more than five weeks of nivolumab. Relapses following autologous stem cell transplantation were seen in all patients, with brentuximab vedotin exposure varying. CD4+ T cells were purified from thawed PBMCs by magnetic negative selection. The sequences come from CD4+ T cells from blood, collected before the fourth cycle of nivolumab. These receptors were obtained from a human donor with classical Hodgkin lymphoma.

This clone was seen a single time. The rearrangement joins TRBV5-1 to TRBJ2-5; a weak D match, TRBD1 (6 bases). Germline CDR1 reads SGHRS; CDR2 reads YFSETQ. The CDR3 covers 14 residues. V lost 0 bases to trimming and J lost 6 bases, with 12 bases between them. CDR3 coding DNA: TGCGCCAGCAGCTTGGAGGTGGGGGCGAAGACCCAGTACTTC. Amino acid sequence: CASSLEVGAKTQYF.

This clone was counted only a few times. V gene TRBV19 combines with J gene TRBJ1-6, with 7 bases fitting TRBD1. Looked up from germline, CDR1 is LNHDA and CDR2 is SQIVND (reference sequence). CDR3 length: 14 residues. The trim removed 7 bases at V and 9 bases at J, leaving 9 bases unmatched. The CDR3 coding sequence is TGTGCCAGTACCTTGTCACGGACAGGTTCACCCCTCCACTTT. Its translation: CASTLSRTGSPLHF.

This clone was observed a few times. The chain joins TRBV5-1 to TRBJ1-6, with D hard to call. Trimming removed 1 base from V and 2 bases from J, with 13 bases in between. The CDR3 contains 17 residues. Germline values: CDR1 SGHRS, CDR2 YFSETQ. In nucleotides, the CDR3 is TGCGCCAGCAGCTTGAGTAATGGCGGAGCCTATAATTCACCCCTCCACTTT. It translates to CASSLSNGGAYNSPLHF.

The chain uses TRBV19 and TRBJ2-1; 10 bases are a match to TRBD2. V dropped 8 bases and J dropped 4; count of bases not matched to a gene: 8. Germline CDR1 reads LNHDA; CDR2 reads SQIVND (reference sequence). The CDR3 consists of 15 residues. CDR3 in DNA: TGTGCCAGTCATCTCGGGACTAGCGAGTACAATGAGCAGTTCTTC. It specifies CASHLGTSEYNEQFF.

In its sample, this clone was seen once. V usage is TRBV2 and J usage is TRBJ1-5, with a tentative D call TRBD1 (5 bases). Germline V lookup: CDR1 SNHLY, CDR2 FYNNEI. The V and J ends lost 0 bases and 0 bases respectively, with 9 bases between them. CDR3 length: 16 residues. The CDR3 reads CASSEAGQLSNQPQHF. The DNA of the CDR3 is TGTGCCAGCAGTGAAGCGGGGCAGCTTAGCAATCAGCCCCAGCATTTT.

The CDR3 DNA reads as TGTGCCAGCAGTTACTTCCCCGGACAGGGGCAGGAGCAGTACTTC. Protein sequence: CASSYFPGQGQEQYF. The genes are TRBV6-5 and TRBJ2-7; 9 nucleotides align to TRBD1. The CDR3 sequence is 15 residues long. CDR1 and CDR2 (germline): MNHEY, SVGAGI. After removal of 1 base from V and 7 bases from J, the junction contained 8 bases not matched to a gene.

This chain uses TRBV6-6 with TRBJ1-1, with D perhaps matching TRBD1 (5 bases). The CDR3 is 13 residues long. The germline CDR1 and CDR2 sequences are MNHNY and SVGAGI (reference sequence). V lost 4 bases, J lost 8 bases, and 14 bases lay in between. The CDR3 loop is CASSFLGNREAFF. For the CDR3, the DNA is TGTGCCAGCAGTTTCCTAGGTAACAGGGAAGCTTTCTTT.

This chain connects TRBV7-9 to TRBJ1-2; 8 bases fit TRBD1. V was clipped by 2 bases and J by 0 bases; unmatched bases: 8. Germline CDR1 SEHNR, CDR2 FQNEAQ (reference sequence). The CDR3 consists of 17 residues. In nucleotides, the CDR3 is TGTGCCAGCAGCTTACCGGACAGGGTTTCAGCTAACTATGGCTACACCTTC. Its protein is CASSLPDRVSANYGYTF.

This chain connects TRBV10-3 to TRBJ2-1; TRBD2 matches 15 bases. The CDR3 extends over 18 amino acids. V was pared by 1 base and J by 8 bases, with 9 bases of the junction left unmatched. Germline CDR1 ENHRY, CDR2 SYGVKD. In nucleotides, the CDR3 is TGTGCCATCAGTGAGTTACCGGGACTAGCGGGGGGATTGGATGAGCAGTTCTTC. Its translation: CAISELPGLAGGLDEQFF.

The rearrangement links TRBV7-9 to TRBJ2-1, with D possibly matching TRBD2 (5 bases). V was clipped by 1 base and J by 0 bases, with 19 bases between them. Germline CDR1 is SEHNR and CDR2 is FQNEAQ (reference sequence). This CDR3 has 19 amino acids. The CDR3 here is CASSLVGWASGSSYNEQFF. The CDR3 DNA follows: TGTGCCAGCAGCTTAGTTGGATGGGCAAGCGGTAGCTCCTACAATGAGCAGTTCTTC. Complete variable domain (other parts from reference TRBV7-9 and TRBJ2-1): DTGVSQNPRHKITKRGQNVTFRCDPISEHNRLYWYRQTLGQGPEFLTYFQNEAQLEKSRLLSDRFSAERPKGSFSTLEIQRTEQGDSAMYLCASSLVGWASGSSYNEQFFGPGTRLTVL.

The chain is built from TRBV28 and TRBJ2-3; the match to TRBD2 covers 15 bases. The CDR3 has 18 amino acids. Germline V gene sequence: CDR1 MDHEN, CDR2 SYDVKM. V lost 4 bases to trimming and J lost 2 bases; unmatched junction nucleotides: 7. The CDR3 nucleotides read TGTGCCAGCAGTTCTGGGACTAGCGGGGGGCTAGCCACAGATACGCAGTATTTT. Protein sequence: CASSSGTSGGLATDTQYF.

This clone was seen only a few times. The J gene is TRBJ1-2, the V gene TRBV2; D remains ambiguous. CDR3 size: 13 residues. With 7 bases removed from V and 3 bases from J, the gap between germline ends came to 12 bases. Germline V CDR1 and CDR2: SNHLY, FYNNEI. The CDR3, as DNA: TGTGCCAGCACTGACTACATCTACTATGGCTACACCTTC. It specifies CASTDYIYYGYTF.

The genes are TRBV2 and TRBJ1-1; D gene uncertain. CDR3 length equals 16 residues. Germline V gene sequence: CDR1 SNHLY, CDR2 FYNNEI. Trimming pared 9 bases from V and 4 bases from J, leaving 24 bases between. The DNA for the CDR3 is TGTGCCAGTAAGGACCGTTTGGGAATTGACGGCACTGAAGCTTTCTTT. This sequence encodes CASKDRLGIDGTEAFF.

This clone turned up a few times. The genes are TRBV10-3 and TRBJ1-1, with D uncertain. V was pared by 4 bases and J by 3 bases, with 6 bases between. Per germline, CDR1 ENHRY and CDR2 SYGVKD. This CDR3 comprises 12 residues. The CDR3 region has the DNA TGTGCCATCAGTGGACGGGACACTGAAGCTTTCTTT. Protein sequence: CAISGRDTEAFF.

The chain couples TRBV7-2 to TRBJ1-6, with TRBD1 identical over 9 bases. The CDR3 is made up of 12 amino acids. In germline, CDR1 is SGHTA, CDR2 FQGNSA. Trimming cost V 3 bases and J 14 bases; bases outside gene matches: 2. Here the CDR3 reads CASSLGQGSLHF. The CDR3 region has the DNA TGTGCCAGCAGCTTGGGACAGGGATCCCTCCACTTT.

J is TRBJ1-2 and V is TRBV6-1; the D is unclear. The germline V gene has CDR1 MNHNS and CDR2 SASEGT. The length of the CDR3 is 14 residues. V was cut by 3 bases and J by 2 bases, with 10 bases left in between. This CDR3 reads CASSEEAQNYGYTF. CDR3 sequence (DNA): TGTGCCAGCAGTGAGGAGGCACAGAACTATGGCTACACCTTC.

The chain combines TRBV18 with TRBJ2-7; D remains unclear. CDR3 length equals 14 residues. Germline-derived CDR1 and CDR2 are KGHSH and LQKENI. The ends were cut back, 3 bases at V and 5 bases at J, with 14 bases in the middle. CDR3 amino acids: CASSPSLDTHEQYF. The DNA for the CDR3 is TGTGCCAGCTCACCGTCGCTAGATACCCACGAGCAGTACTTC.

This clone turned up a few times. The chain uses TRBV29-1 and TRBJ1-2; the D is unclear. Trimming removed 3 bases at V and 4 bases at J, with 12 bases between. Per germline, CDR1 SQVTM and CDR2 ANQGSEA. CDR3 length: 13 amino acids. The DNA for the CDR3 is TGCAGCGTTGACGGACGGGAAATCTATGGCTACACCTTC. The encoded protein is CSVDGREIYGYTF.